The 21 T cell receptor delta chains in this list originate from one sample, sequenced in a study of γδ T cells in repeated Plasmodium falciparum infection. Flow sorting of PBMC yielded separate Vgamma9/Vdelta2+ and Vdelta2-negative gammadelta T cell populations for bulk repertoire analysis. TCRdb re-called clones from the multiplex PCR reads via CATT. The profile covers 85,000 to 90,000 delta-chain clones, with approximately 1.4% appearing a single time and under 10% taken by the ten largest. The source material was gamma-delta T cells from blood. The receptor set was obtained from a pool of human donors (malaria-infected and uninfected, not separated).

In its sample, this clone is medium-sized. This specimen includes other DNA sequences encoding the same CDR3. The V gene is TRDV1, the J gene TRDJ1, with 8 bases lining up with TRDD3. CDR3 length: 20 amino acids. V trimming: 6 bases; J trimming: 2 bases; junction bases outside the gene matches: 23. Germline-derived CDR1 and CDR2 are TSWWSYY and QGS. Written as DNA, the CDR3 is TGTGCTCTTGGTTCTTCCTTCCGAACTGGGGGTCCCGGACTAACCGATAAACTCATCTTT. This translates into CALGSSFRTGGPGLTDKLIF.

A note on this clone: TCRdb pairs this DNA with a much larger clone's protein that differs at residue 13, likely a read error; the protein shown was translated from the DNA. V and J are TRDV1 and TRDJ1, with a weak D call TRDD3 (5 bases). TCRdb lists no J gene, so it was determined here by aligning the DNA to germline. Germline CDR1 reads TSWWSYY; CDR2 reads QGS. The CDR3 totals 20 residues. Between the trimmed V and J ends, which lost 2 bases and 4 bases, there was a span of 29 bases. The CDR3 bases are TGTGCTCTTGGGGAAGGAGCGCCTTTACGTCCGGGGGGTACAGTCGATAAACTCATCTTT. Translating gives CALGEGAPLRPGGTVDKLIF.

Worth noting for this clone: The protein in TCRdb stems from a much larger clone and differs at residue 11 from this DNA's translation, likely a read error; here the protein is translated from the DNA. CDR3 region: CACDTVQGAKKFQGEGDKLIF. For the CDR3, the DNA is TGTGCCTGTGACACCGTTCAAGGGGCTAAAAAGTTCCAGGGCGAGGGCGATAAACTCATCTTT. The chain joins TRDV2 to TRDJ1; D not certain. V gave up 0 bases and J gave up 4 bases, with 32 bases separating them. This CDR3 has 21 amino acids. Germline V gene sequence: CDR1 GEAIGNYY, CDR2 EKD.

A note on this clone: TCRdb pairs this DNA with a much larger clone's protein that differs at residue 13, likely a read error; the protein shown was translated from the DNA. The chain joins TRDV2 to TRDJ1, with D possibly being TRDD3 (5 bases). Trimming removed 3 bases from V and 1 base from J, with 26 bases in between. The length of the CDR3 is 19 residues. Germline-derived CDR1 and CDR2 are GEAIGNYY and EKD. The CDR3 coding sequence is TGTGCCTGTGACCCCTTAGGTGGGGACCCAGATAAGTGCACCGATAAACTCATCTTT. Residues: CACDPLGGDPDKCTDKLIF.

This clone occurred a few times. A far more abundant clone sits one base away, making this likely a read error. Other DNA sequences of this sample code for an identical CDR3. In DNA form, the CDR3 reads TGTGCCTGTGACAAACCTTCCTACTGGGGAATAGAGAGGTACACCGATAAACTCATCTTT. Its protein product is CACDKPSYWGIERYTDKLIF. The chain uses TRDV2 and TRDJ1; 9 bases are a match to TRDD2. TCRdb does not report a J gene; here it was assigned by matching the DNA to germline references. Germline V gene data show CDR1 as GEAIGNYY and CDR2 as EKD. The CDR3 runs 20 residues. V lost 2 bases and J lost 0; bases outside the gene matches: 18.

This clone showed up just a few times. TCRdb's protein, taken from a much larger clone, differs from this DNA's translation at residue 10, likely owing to a read error; the protein displayed comes from the DNA. V is TRDV3 and J is TRDJ1; 7 positions match TRDD3. Germline CDR1 TVYSNPD, CDR2 GDNSRS (reference sequence). V gave up 1 base and J gave up 4 bases; unmatched junction bases: 24. The CDR3 runs to 19 residues. The CDR3 loop reads CAFITTGDWRIRYGDKLIF. CDR3 coding DNA: TGTGCCTTTATTACTACGGGGGACTGGAGGATACGCTACGGCGATAAACTCATCTTT.

This clone was detected only a few times. TCRdb pairs this DNA with a much larger clone's protein that differs at residue 6, likely a read error; the protein shown was translated from the DNA. The chain couples TRDV1 to TRDJ2; 9 positions match TRDD3. The J gene was not available in TCRdb and was assigned here by matching the DNA to germline segments. Looked up from germline, CDR1 is TSWWSYY and CDR2 is QGS. The CDR3 sequence is 26 residues long. The V and J ends lost 1 base and 0 bases, in that order; junction bases with no gene match: 30. CDR3 nucleotides: TGTGCTCTTGGGGAACCAGCGCTTCCTATGAAGCTGGGGGATTCTCCTTCCTTAGCTTTGACAGCACAACTCTTCTTT. Encoded protein: CALGEPALPMKLGDSPSLALTAQLFF.

As regards this clone: The translation of this DNA and the TCRdb protein of a much larger clone differ at residue 20, probably owing to a read error; the protein shown here is translated from the DNA. No J gene was called, and the V gene is TRDV2; the listed D gene, TRDD3, was not tested against the DNA. Germline V gene lookup returns CDR1 GEAIGNYY and CDR2 EKD. This CDR3 contains 22 residues. Written as DNA, the CDR3 is TGTGCCTGTGACACCGTTTACTGGGGGATACACCCCCTCTCCTGGGACACCCGACAGGTGTTTTTC. Protein: CACDTVYWGIHPLSWDTRQVFF.

With respect to this clone: A far larger clone is one base from this, pointing to a likely read error. Other DNA sequences from this sample encode an identical CDR3 as well. Called V gene: TRDV1; the J gene was not called; the DNA was not used to check the table's D call, TRDD3. Germline V gene data show CDR1 as TSWWSYY and CDR2 as QGS. The CDR3 loop spans 21 amino acids. The CDR3 spells CALGELKRTGHHQWGTDKLIF. The CDR3 coding sequence is TGTGCTCTTGGGGAACTCAAGCGGACGGGTCACCATCAATGGGGCACCGATAAGCTCATCTTT.

In regard to this clone: For this DNA, TCRdb reports the protein of a much larger clone, which diverges at residue 17, most likely from a read error; the protein presented here is translated directly from the DNA. No call exists for the J gene, whereas the V gene is TRDV1; the table names TRDD3, a call not compared with the DNA. The germline CDR1 and CDR2 sequences are TSWWSYY and QGS. The CDR3 is 19 residues long. The CDR3: CALGNVLGDTEGYTDKPIF. The CDR3 DNA sequence: TGTGCTCTTGGGAACGTACTGGGGGATACAGAGGGGTACACCGATAAACCCATCTTT.

Of note for this clone: The junction and the germline gene differ at one end; a read error may be behind it. This chain links TRDV1 with TRDJ1, with TRDD2 as a possible D gene (6 bases). Because TCRdb records no J gene, it was assigned here through a match of the DNA to germline. CDR1 is TSWWSYY, CDR2 QGS, per germline. This CDR3 is built from 21 residues. CDR3 region: CALGELLPALWSYDHTDKLIF. In nucleotides, the CDR3 is TGTGCCCTTGGGGAACTCCTTCCCGCACTCTGGAGCTACGATCACACCGATAAACTCATCTTT.

This clone showed up just a few times. TCRdb's protein, taken from a much larger clone, differs from this DNA's translation at residue 19, likely owing to a read error; the protein displayed comes from the DNA. This sequence joins TRDV2 and TRDJ1; a possible D gene is TRDD3 (7 bases). TCRdb supplies no J gene; here it was assigned by aligning the nucleotide sequence to germline. There are 23 residues in the CDR3. Germline V gene data show CDR1 as GEAIGNYY and CDR2 as EKD. CDR3 in DNA: TGTGCCTGTGACACCATTGACTCTTCCTGGAAGACTGGGGATGTTACGGCGACCGGTAAACTCATCTTT. Its translation is CACDTIDSSWKTGDVTATGKLIF.

As for this clone: A far larger clone lies a single base away; this is likely a read error. The sample carries other DNA sequences with the same CDR3. No J gene was assigned, while the V gene was called as TRDV2. The CDR3 covers 13 residues. Germline values: CDR1 GEAIGNYY, CDR2 EKD. The CDR3 sequence is CACDTWDTRQMFF. CDR3 DNA sequence: TGTGCCTGTGACACCTGGGACACCCGACAAATGTTTTTC.

A note on this clone: It differs at one base from a far larger clone, so likely a read error. The same CDR3 can be traced to other DNA sequences in this sample. The chain links TRDV1 to TRDJ2, with TRDD3 matching over 13 bases. TCRdb lists no J gene, so it was determined here by aligning the DNA to germline. Germline CDR1 reads TSWWSYY; CDR2 reads QGS. This CDR3 comprises 21 residues. The CDR3 is CALGEVFLDWGIRLLTAQLFF. CDR3 DNA: TGCGCTCTTGGGGAAGTCTTCCTGGACTGGGGGATACGCCTTTTGACAGCACAACTCTTCTTT.

The CDR3 reads CALRRYTPRGIWRGETDKLIF. Written as DNA, the CDR3 is TGTGCTCTTAGAAGATATACCCCTCGGGGGATATGGCGGGGGGAAACCGATAAACTCATCTTT. This chain links TRDV1 with TRDJ1; 8 bases agree with TRDD3. In the absence of a J gene in TCRdb, the DNA was matched to germline to assign it here. J lost 2 bases, V lost 8 bases, and 28 bases had no gene match. This CDR3 spans 21 amino acids. Germline V gene data show CDR1 as TSWWSYY and CDR2 as QGS.

This clone has only a few counts. The amino acid sequence in TCRdb belongs to a much larger clone and departs from this DNA's translation at residue 16, likely a sequencing read error; the sequence shown is translated from the DNA. V gene TRDV1 combines with J gene TRDJ1, with TRDD3 matching 13 bases. No J segment appears in TCRdb, so it was assigned here by matching the sequence to germline. V was pared by 2 bases and J by 0 bases, with 21 bases of the junction left unmatched. This CDR3 has 23 amino acids. Germline CDR1 is TSWWSYY and CDR2 is QGS. The CDR3 protein is CALGERGMTFTGGYAAYTDKLIF. The CDR3 DNA sequence: TGTGCTCTTGGGGAAAGGGGCATGACTTTCACTGGGGGATACGCGGCGTACACCGATAAACTCATCTTT.

In this sample, this clone turned up many times. The chain couples TRDV1 to TRDJ1, with TRDD3 identical over 7 bases. The germline V gene has CDR1 TSWWSYY and CDR2 QGS. CDR3 length equals 21 residues. With 0 bases clipped from V and 0 bases from J, the junction kept 19 bases outside the gene matches. The CDR3 coding sequence is TGTGCTCTTGGGGAACTGAAAGTTCTGTCCACCTGGGGGGAATACACCGATAAACTCATCTTT. Its translation is CALGELKVLSTWGEYTDKLIF.

As to this clone: Translating this DNA gives a protein that differs at residue 3 from the TCRdb one, which belongs to a much larger clone; a read error is likely, and the protein shown is this translation. The chain carries TRDV2 and TRDJ2; 13 bases match TRDD3. The J gene comes from matching the DNA to germline here; TCRdb lacks it. CDR3 size: 23 residues. CDR1 and CDR2 (germline): GEAIGNYY, EKD. CDR3 sequence reads: CARDTVSPSTRTGGYGETAQLFF. The CDR3 DNA follows: TGTGCCCGTGACACCGTGAGTCCCTCGACTCGTACTGGGGGATACGGGGAGACAGCACAACTCTTCTTT.

This clone was detected only a few times. A read error is the likely source, as a far larger clone sits one nucleotide away. The identical CDR3 is also encoded by other nucleotide sequences in the sample. V is TRDV1 and J is TRDJ1, with TRDD3 identical over 8 bases. In the absence of a J gene in TCRdb, the DNA was matched to germline to assign it here. V was clipped by 4 bases and J by 3 bases; unmatched bases: 25. The CDR3 is 21 residues long. Germline-derived CDR1 and CDR2 are TSWWSYY and QGS. This CDR3 reads CALGGQFHTYTGGRGADKLIF. The CDR3 nucleotides read TGTGCTCTTGGGGGACAATTCCATACGTATACTGGGGGCCGAGGGGCCGATAAACTCATCTTT.

This clone came up a few times. TCRdb attributes to this sequence the protein of a much larger clone, which differs from the DNA translation at residue 14; a read error is likely, and the protein displayed is translated from the DNA. V gene TRDV2 was called; the J gene was not; TRDD3, the table's D call, was not compared with the DNA. Germline V lookup: CDR1 GEAIGNYY, CDR2 EKD. CDR3 length equals 16 residues. The CDR3 bases are TGTGCCTGTGACCCCGTGGAAAGGCTGGGGGATGATAAACCCATCTTT. Protein sequence: CACDPVERLGDDKPIF.

This clone was observed at least ten times. TCRdb's protein for this DNA is that of a much larger clone and differs from the translation at residue 14, likely a read error; the protein shown is the DNA translation. The chain carries TRDV2 and TRDJ1, with D possibly being TRDD3 (5 bases). Germline-derived CDR1 and CDR2 are GEAIGNYY and EKD. The length of the CDR3 is 16 residues. CDR3 nucleotide sequence: TGTGCCTGTGACAAAAGGGATCCGGTTTACACCGATAAATTCATCTTT. Its protein product is CACDKRDPVYTDKFIF.